The present TCR beta chain was sequenced within a study of blood T cell repertoires in COVID-19. Overall study: Sites across the United States, Italy and Spain contributed samples from acute and convalescent COVID-19. PBMCs, B-cell-depleted T cells, or T cells provided the cDNA or gDNA that made up the material.

The assay was immunoSEQ multiplex PCR, and TCRdb's table has in-frame clones only and misses some. The top ten hold 3% to 4% of the sample, which has about 200,000 clones, 70% to 90% seen once. Per the germline V gene, CDR1 is MNHEY and CDR2 is SVGAGI. Trimming cost V 4 bases and J 7 bases, with 11 bases left between them. The CDR3 is 12 amino acids. Sequenced: peripheral blood. The source of this sequence is a man between 60 and 75 years old with acute or convalescent COVID-19. The chain uses TRBV6-5 and TRBJ2-7, with D uncertain. The CDR3 here is CASSSTIGEQYF. The CDR3 nucleotides read TGTGCCAGCAGTTCGACCATCGGGGAGCAGTACTTC.